This paragraph reports one TCR beta chain. Its antigen is as yet unknown. PCR used 60 Vbeta primers and 13 Jbeta primers. Authors' data handling: An analysis that came later counted tens of millions of unique TCR beta chains, approximately 10 million shared. Clones were read by immunoSEQ multiplex PCR, and TCRdb kept only the in-frame ones, dropping some. That table supplies the V and J calls and clone size; D and trimming were determined from the DNA. Altogether around 110,000 clones are present, 50% to 65% being singletons, with the ten largest covering 8.5% to 9.5%. This record comes from a study of cytomegalovirus exposure and HLA in healthy donors. Study at large: Drawn from HLA-typed donors, 80 million to 100 million unique TCRs were held in an early data release.

Study results and limitations: Sequencing likely produced, as an artifact, a cluster of highly shared sequence variants. The listing of roughly 160 TCR beta chains classed them as cytomegalovirus-associated.

The clonotype was recovered from a woman aged 40 to 55 in good health and CMV-seropositive. Sequenced material: PBMCs.

The CDR3 protein is CASSLGGGRGQYEQYF. The CDR3 DNA sequence: TGCGCCAGCAGCCTCGGCGGGGGCAGGGGGCAATACGAGCAGTACTTC. J is TRBJ2-7 and V is TRBV4-1; D perhaps matches TRBD1 (8 bases). Germline CDR1 MGHRA, CDR2 YSYEKL. V shed 4 bases and J shed 4 bases, with 20 bases lying between them. The CDR3 extends over 16 amino acids.